This passage covers 9 T cell receptor beta chains from one sample sequenced in a study of post-analysis software for immune sequencing data. Carried by the TCR beta cDNA libraries were unique molecular identifiers. Each CDR3 protein is one row after TCRdb ran MiXCR on the PCR reads. The table shows roughly 620,000 distinct CDR3 sequences, with roughly 47% occurring only once. Their cognate antigens are unknown. Points from the study as a whole: There were five TRBV segments more frequent in patients than controls, and TRBV5-6, TRBV5-1 and TRBV20-1 were among them.

The sequencing input was blood. These receptors all stem from a girl aged 10-17 years with multiple sclerosis.

The J gene is TRBJ1-1, the V gene TRBV29-1; D uncertain. Germline CDR1 SQVTM, CDR2 ANQGSEA. The length of the CDR3 is 10 residues. V lost 7 bases to trimming and J lost 5 bases, with 8 bases between them. The DNA of the CDR3 is TGCAGCGCCTTTGAGACTGAAGCTTTCTTT. This translates into CSAFETEAFF.

The chain has TRBV24-1 and TRBJ2-3, with TRBD1 matching 8 bases. V dropped 3 bases and J dropped 4; count of bases not matched to a gene: 5. Germline lookup yields CDR1 KGHDR and CDR2 SFDVKD. The CDR3 consists of 15 residues. Written as DNA, the CDR3 is TGTGCCACCAGTGATCAGACAGGGGAGGCAGATACGCAGTATTTT. This encodes CATSDQTGEADTQYF.

The V gene is TRBV11-2, the J gene TRBJ2-6; 8 bases align to TRBD1. Losses at the gene ends were 5 bases for V and 12 bases for J; bases not matched to a gene: 12. CDR1 is SGHAT and CDR2 is FQNNGV in the germline V gene. The CDR3 extends over 15 amino acids. The chain's CDR3 is CASSLGTGEGFVLTF. The DNA for the CDR3 is TGTGCCAGCAGCCTTGGGACAGGCGAGGGTTTCGTCCTGACTTTC.

V usage is TRBV5-5 and J usage is TRBJ2-5; a weak D match, TRBD2 (6 bases). The DNA end lines up better with TRBJ2-7; the J call may be wrong. The germline gives CDR1 SGHKS, CDR2 YYEKEE (reference sequence). The CDR3 length is 15 residues. The CDR3 region has the DNA TGTGCCAGCAGCCTTAGCGGACTCAATCCCTACGAGCAGTACTTC. Protein: CASSLSGLNPYEQYF.

This clonotype was counted only a few times. This chain links TRBV3-1 with TRBJ2-5; D possibly uses TRBD1 or TRBD2 (6 bases each). Germline loops: CDR1 LGHDT, CDR2 YNNKEL (reference sequence). This CDR3 is built from 16 residues. Deletions cut 0 bases from V and 5 bases from J, with 16 bases between. As DNA, the CDR3 is TGTGCCAGCAGCCAAGATGATTGGGGGGCTGGGGAGACCCAGTACTTC. It encodes CASSQDDWGAGETQYF.

This clonotype was counted between two and nine times. The chain recombines TRBV4-1 with TRBJ1-5; D not certain. Germline V CDR1 and CDR2: MGHRA, YSYEKL. This CDR3 is built from 13 residues. The V end lost 1 base, the J end lost 9 bases, and 10 bases lay between the germline ends. The CDR3 protein is CASSQGRGRPQHF. The CDR3 nucleotides are TGCGCCAGCAGCCAAGGTCGGGGTAGGCCCCAGCATTTT.

This clonotype was recorded a few times. This rearrangement joins TRBV2 to TRBJ2-3; D is possibly TRBD1 or TRBD2 (5 bases each). The V end lost 7 bases, the J end lost 3 bases, and 14 bases lay between the germline ends. The germline CDR1 and CDR2 sequences are SNHLY and FYNNEI. The CDR3 is made up of 14 amino acids. The CDR3 sequence is CASKGHSGTDTQYF. CDR3 coding DNA: TGTGCCAGCAAGGGGCACTCGGGGACAGATACGCAGTATTTT.

This rearrangement joins TRBV24-1 to TRBJ2-4, with TRBD2 matching over 7 bases. V lost 8 bases to trimming and J lost 3 bases; unmatched junction nucleotides: 9. This CDR3 comprises 15 residues. Looked up from germline, CDR1 is KGHDR and CDR2 is SFDVKD. The DNA for the CDR3 is TGTGCCACCATTCGAGGAGCGGGGTTCAAAAACATTCAGTACTTC. This encodes CATIRGAGFKNIQYF.

This clonotype was detected only a few times. V gene TRBV11-1 combines with J gene TRBJ1-2, with 9 bases identical to TRBD1. The J segment lost 2 bases and the V segment lost 5 bases, leaving 18 bases of the junction unmatched. The CDR3 is 19 residues long. Germline V gene data show CDR1 as SGHAT and CDR2 as FQDESV (reference sequence). In DNA form, the CDR3 reads TGTGCCAGCAGCACTAGAGGGACAGGGCCACCCCGGCCCAACTATGGCTACACCTTC. Protein: CASSTRGTGPPRPNYGYTF.